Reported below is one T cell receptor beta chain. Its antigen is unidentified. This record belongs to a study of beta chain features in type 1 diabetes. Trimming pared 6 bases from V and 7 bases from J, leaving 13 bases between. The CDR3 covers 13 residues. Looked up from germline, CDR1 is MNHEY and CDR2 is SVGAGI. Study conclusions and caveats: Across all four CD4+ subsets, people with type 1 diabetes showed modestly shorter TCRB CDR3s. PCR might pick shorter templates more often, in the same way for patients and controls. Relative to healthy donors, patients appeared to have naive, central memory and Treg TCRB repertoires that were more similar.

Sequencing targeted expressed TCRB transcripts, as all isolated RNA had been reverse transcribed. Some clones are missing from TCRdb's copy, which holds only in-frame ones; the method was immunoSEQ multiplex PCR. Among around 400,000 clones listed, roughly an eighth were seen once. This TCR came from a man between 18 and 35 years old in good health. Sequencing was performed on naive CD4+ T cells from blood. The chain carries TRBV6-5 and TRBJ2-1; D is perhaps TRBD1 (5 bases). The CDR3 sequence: CASSRRVWNEQFF. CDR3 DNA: TGTGCCAGCAGCCGCAGGGTATGGAATGAGCAGTTCTTC.